The 25 T cell receptor beta chains listed next were all sequenced from one sample in a study of cytomegalovirus exposure and HLA in healthy donors. The primer mix had 60 Vbeta and 13 Jbeta primers. The method was immunoSEQ multiplex PCR; TCRdb's version includes in-frame clones alone and lacks a portion of them. The sample lists some 160,000 clones; around 72% were seen once. Sequencing used PBMCs. The receptor set was obtained from a woman aged 40 to 49 in good health and CMV-seropositive.

The gene calls are TRBV5-1 and TRBJ2-5, with TRBD2 identical over 7 bases. The J call could be wrong; TRBJ2-7 is a better fit for the DNA end. The CDR3 consists of 14 residues. Germline CDR1 reads SGHRS; CDR2 reads YFSETQ. This CDR3 is CASSPLAESYEQYF. In DNA form, the CDR3 reads TGCGCCAGCAGTCCCCTAGCGGAATCCTACGAGCAGTACTTC.

Only one count was recorded for this clone. The chain links TRBV10-2 to TRBJ2-3, with D perhaps matching TRBD2 (6 bases). V gave up 3 bases and J gave up 2 bases, with 12 bases separating them. CDR1 WSHSY and CDR2 SAAADI come from the germline V gene. The CDR3 covers 15 residues. CDR3 nucleotides: TGCGCCAGCAGTGATGCGCGGGGATCCACAGATACGCAGTATTTT. Protein: CASSDARGSTDTQYF.

The chain carries TRBV29-1 and TRBJ1-1; the match to TRBD1 covers 10 bases. Germline lookup yields CDR1 SQVTM and CDR2 ANQGSEA. The CDR3 has 13 residues. Germline trimming cut 6 bases from V and 2 bases from J; bases unmatched to any gene: 3. The CDR3 protein is CSVMTGGNTEAFF. The CDR3 DNA follows: TGCAGCGTGATGACAGGGGGCAACACTGAAGCTTTCTTT.

The chain employs TRBV7-9 and TRBJ1-2, with D possibly being TRBD1 (5 bases). The CDR3 sequence is 14 residues long. Trimming shortened V by 5 bases and J by 5 bases, and 15 bases separated the two germline ends. Germline CDR1 and CDR2: SEHNR and FQNEAQ (reference sequence). In nucleotides, the CDR3 is TGTGCCAGCAGCAATGAAGGGGCGCGTTATGGCTACACCTTC. It translates to CASSNEGARYGYTF.

The V and J genes are TRBV19 and TRBJ2-2, with D perhaps TRBD2 (5 bases). This CDR3 has 14 residues. V lost 3 bases and J lost 0, with 5 bases in between. Germline V gives CDR1 LNHDA, CDR2 SQIVND (reference sequence). CDR3 sequence: CASSMGANTGELFF. In DNA, the CDR3 is TGTGCCAGTAGTATGGGAGCGAACACCGGGGAGCTGTTTTTT.

This clone appeared once. The gene calls are TRBV11-2 and TRBJ2-7; 10 nucleotides agree with TRBD2. Germline CDR1 reads SGHAT; CDR2 reads FQNNGV. The length of the CDR3 is 17 residues. Trimming at V came to 1 base and at J to 7 bases, leaving 13 bases not matched to a gene. CDR3 sequence: CASSLAGASGGTGEQYF. The CDR3 coding sequence is TGTGCCAGCAGCTTAGCCGGGGCTAGCGGGGGTACGGGAGAGCAGTACTTC.

Note on this clone: A read error may account for a junction end that differs from germline. Other nucleotide sequences in the sample specify the same CDR3. The chain couples TRBV6-1 to TRBJ2-1; D may be TRBD2 (6 bases). Per germline, CDR1 MNHNS and CDR2 SASEGT. This CDR3 spans 13 amino acids. This chain's CDR3 is CASSTLVGLEQFF. For the CDR3, the DNA is TGCGCCAGCAGTACCCTAGTAGGACTAGAGCAGTTCTTC.

This clone showed up just a few times. The J gene is TRBJ2-5, the V gene TRBV9; TRBD2 matches 13 bases. V lost 4 bases and J lost 3; bases outside the gene matches: 3. CDR1 SGDLS and CDR2 YYNGEE come from the germline V gene. The CDR3 runs to 15 residues. Here the CDR3 reads CASSTSGGEKETQYF. As DNA, the CDR3 is TGTGCCAGCAGCACTAGCGGGGGGGAAAAAGAGACCCAGTACTTC.

This clone was seen only once. This chain connects TRBV28 to TRBJ2-2, with 11 bases identical to TRBD2. Looked up from germline, CDR1 is MDHEN and CDR2 is SYDVKM. The CDR3 runs 17 residues. Germline trimming cut 6 bases from V and 4 bases from J; bases unmatched to any gene: 10. The CDR3 DNA follows: TGTGCCAGCAGAACAAGAACTAGCGGGGGAGGCACCGGGGAGCTGTTTTTT. It codes for CASRTRTSGGGTGELFF.

This clone turned up a few times. The rearrangement joins TRBV15 to TRBJ2-2; maybe TRBD2 (5 bases). This CDR3 is built from 14 residues. CDR1 and CDR2 from the germline V gene are LNHNV and YYDKDF (reference sequence). V was cut by 0 bases and J by 6 bases, with 8 bases left in between. Here the CDR3 reads CATSRELGAGELFF. CDR3 bases: TGTGCCACCAGCAGAGAGTTGGGAGCCGGGGAGCTGTTTTTT.

This chain links TRBV2 with TRBJ1-1; TRBD1 might be the D (5 bases). Trimming pared 8 bases from V and 1 base from J, leaving 11 bases between. Per the germline V gene, CDR1 is SNHLY and CDR2 is FYNNEI. CDR3 length: 13 residues. The CDR3 region is CASCPGPNTEAFF. CDR3 bases: TGTGCCAGCTGCCCAGGGCCGAACACTGAAGCTTTCTTT.

V is TRBV19 and J is TRBJ1-6; the D gene is possibly TRBD1 (6 bases). The germline V and J ends were trimmed by 4 bases and 9 bases, with 16 bases remaining between them. Germline V gene lookup returns CDR1 LNHDA and CDR2 SQIVND (reference sequence). CDR3 size: 15 residues. CDR3 loop: CASSTNREWGSPLHF. The CDR3 DNA reads TGTGCCAGTAGTACTAACAGGGAGTGGGGTTCACCCCTCCACTTT. The whole variable domain, remainder taken from reference TRBV19 and TRBJ1-6, is DGGITQSPKYLFRKEGQNVTLSCEQNLNHDAMYWYRQDPGQGLRLIYYSQIVNDFQKGDIAEGYSVSREKKESFPLTVTSAQKNPTAFYLCASSTNREWGSPLHFGNGTRLTVT.

As for this clone: In the same sample, other DNA sequences code for this CDR3. This sequence joins TRBV7-9 and TRBJ2-5; 8 positions match TRBD1. The J segment lost 4 bases and the V segment lost 4 bases, leaving 5 bases of the junction unmatched. The CDR3 loop spans 14 amino acids. Germline values: CDR1 SEHNR, CDR2 FQNEAQ (reference sequence). Here the CDR3 DNA reads TGTGCCAGCAGCTCCCCCGGGACAGGAGAGACCCAGTACTTC. Its protein is CASSSPGTGETQYF.

The chain links TRBV5-6 to TRBJ1-2; maybe TRBD1 (5 bases). From germline, CDR1 is SGHDT and CDR2 YYEEEE. The CDR3 extends over 15 amino acids. Trimming removed 0 bases at V and 4 bases at J, with 13 bases between. The CDR3 DNA reads as TGTGCCAGCAGCTTGGTGGGGCGGGGGATCTATGGCTACACCTTC. Translated: CASSLVGRGIYGYTF.

The sample holds one count of this clone. The chain has TRBV7-9 and TRBJ2-3; 11 bases line up with TRBD2. Trimming removed 2 bases from V and 5 bases from J; junction bases left unmatched: 3. Per the germline V gene, CDR1 is SEHNR and CDR2 is FQNEAQ (reference sequence). The CDR3 length is 15 residues. This CDR3 reads CASSLTSGGLDTQYF. CDR3 nucleotide sequence: TGTGCCAGCAGCTTAACTAGCGGGGGCCTAGATACGCAGTATTTT.

The CDR3 here is CASSRQGTTEAFF. As DNA, the CDR3 is TGTGCCAGCTCAAGACAGGGTACCACTGAAGCTTTCTTT. The gene calls are TRBV18 and TRBJ1-1, with TRBD1 matching 7 bases. J was trimmed by 4 bases and V by 5 bases; bases with no gene match: 4. Germline loops: CDR1 KGHSH, CDR2 LQKENI. The length of the CDR3 is 13 residues.

The chain has TRBV5-6 and TRBJ2-7, with 10 bases lining up with TRBD1. Trimming removed 0 bases from V and 2 bases from J; junction bases left unmatched: 2. Germline CDR1 and CDR2: SGHDT and YYEEEE. This CDR3 spans 15 amino acids. CDR3: CASSLAGTGAYEQYF. The CDR3, as DNA: TGTGCCAGCAGCTTGGCCGGGACAGGGGCCTACGAGCAGTACTTC. Based on the CDR3 plus reference TRBV5-6 and TRBJ2-7, the full variable domain is DAGVTQSPTHLIKTRGQQVTLRCSPKSGHDTVSWYQQALGQGPQFIFQYYEEEERQRGNFPDRFSGHQFPNYSSELNVNALLLGDSALYLCASSLAGTGAYEQYFGPGTRLTVT.

The chain uses TRBV6-6 and TRBJ1-2; 9 bases are a match to TRBD1. The CDR3 is made up of 15 amino acids. With V trimmed by 0 bases and J by 4 bases, 3 bases remained unmatched. CDR1 is MNHNY and CDR2 is SVGAGI in the germline V gene (reference sequence). The CDR3 protein is CASSYSTGGSYGYTF. In nucleotides, the CDR3 is TGTGCCAGCAGTTACTCAACAGGGGGCAGCTATGGCTACACCTTC.

The V gene is TRBV6-1, the J gene TRBJ1-5, with TRBD1 matching 9 bases. Germline V CDR1 and CDR2: MNHNS, SASEGT. With 3 bases clipped from V and 7 bases from J, the junction kept 10 bases outside the gene matches. CDR3 size: 16 residues. The CDR3 nucleotides are TGTGCCAGCAGTGACTGGCGCGGACAGGGGAAACAGCCCCAGCATTTT. Translation gives CASSDWRGQGKQPQHF.

This chain joins TRBV5-4 and TRBJ2-5; weak D call: TRBD1 (6 bases). Trimming stripped 1 base from V and 3 bases from J, with 13 bases between. Germline values: CDR1 SGHNT, CDR2 YYREEE (reference sequence). This CDR3 is 15 amino acids long. For the CDR3, the DNA is TGTGCCAGCAGCTTGTTTGGGAAGGGGGAAGAGACCCAGTACTTC. It yields the protein CASSLFGKGEETQYF.

The chain uses TRBV4-3 and TRBJ2-2; D is ambiguous. Between the trimmed V and J ends, which lost 0 bases and 7 bases, there was a span of 12 bases. The CDR3 consists of 15 residues. Germline values: CDR1 LGHNA, CDR2 YSLEER. For the CDR3, the DNA is TGCGCCAGCAGCCAAGATCAGCACCGGAGCGGGGAGCTGTTTTTT. Protein: CASSQDQHRSGELFF.

This chain links TRBV15 with TRBJ2-1; D call uncertain. Germline V gives CDR1 LNHNV, CDR2 YYDKDF (reference sequence). This CDR3 contains 16 residues. V was cut by 1 base and J by 3 bases, with 13 bases left in between. The CDR3 coding sequence is TGTGCCACCAGCAGAGGTTTTGGCAGCGTCTACAATGAGCAGTTCTTC. Amino acid sequence: CATSRGFGSVYNEQFF.

The table lists this clone with a few counts. The chain employs TRBV30 and TRBJ1-3; TRBD1 is a possible D gene (6 bases). V gave up 4 bases and J gave up 3 bases, with 10 bases separating them. The CDR3 has 13 residues. In germline, CDR1 is GTSNPN, CDR2 SVGIG (reference sequence). The CDR3 bases are TGTGCCTGGAAAGGGACACTTGGAAACACCATATATTTT. Its translation is CAWKGTLGNTIYF.

The V call is TRBV6-1, the J call TRBJ1-1, with no clear D. CDR1 and CDR2 (germline): MNHNS, SASEGT. V was trimmed by 6 bases and J by 4 bases, leaving 15 bases between them. This CDR3 is built from 14 residues. CDR3 nucleotide sequence: TGTGCCAGCAGCGTTACGATGGCGGGCACTGAAGCTTTCTTT. Translation: CASSVTMAGTEAFF.

In this sample, this clone turned up once. V usage is TRBV28 and J usage is TRBJ2-2; TRBD1 is a possible D gene (5 bases). V was pared by 6 bases and J by 2 bases, with 10 bases between. This CDR3 has 14 residues. CDR1 is MDHEN, CDR2 SYDVKM, per germline. DNA of the CDR3: TGTGCCAGCAGAAAGCAGGGAAACACCGGGGAGCTGTTTTTT. Translation: CASRKQGNTGELFF.